This TCR beta chain derives from a study of cytomegalovirus exposure and HLA in healthy donors. Findings and limits, study-wide: Within the data, a cluster of highly shared sequence variants was likely a sequencing artifact.

Donors sampled were nominally healthy, though unrecorded immune exposures were likely. Deletions cut 0 bases from V and 5 bases from J, with 9 bases between. CDR3 length: 15 amino acids. From germline, CDR1 is SGHRS and CDR2 YFSETQ. On this clone itself: Its antigen is not identified.

Amplification used 60 Vbeta primers and 13 Jbeta primers. Assay used: immunoSEQ multiplex PCR; TCRdb lists only in-frame clones, some missing. The sample includes about 55,000 clones, approximately 78% of them seen just once. Sequences were obtained from PBMCs. This clonotype was sampled from a female donor in good health and CMV-seronegative. The genes are TRBV5-1 and TRBJ1-6; the D is unclear. In DNA, the CDR3 is TGCGCCAGCAGCTTGGCCTTGGGAGATAATTCACCCCTCCACTTT. It specifies CASSLALGDNSPLHF.